These 31 T cell receptor beta chains originate from one sample sequenced in a study of shared clonotypes between healthy human individuals. Sequencing was performed with immunoSEQ multiplex PCR; in TCRdb, only in-frame clones are kept and a portion is missing. The sample has more than 400,000 clones, about 84% seen once. Sequencing was performed on PBMCs. These receptor sequences come from a woman in her forties in good health. Some clones in this sample may be carry-over from other donors' samples.

The chain joins TRBV30 to TRBJ2-2; no reliable D call. Deletions cut 2 bases from V and 2 bases from J, with 9 bases between. The CDR3 loop spans 14 amino acids. Germline-derived CDR1 and CDR2 are GTSNPN and SVGIG (reference sequence). CDR3 residues: CAWSIFANTGELFF. The CDR3 DNA is TGTGCCTGGAGTATTTTTGCCAACACCGGGGAGCTGTTTTTT.

The chain joins TRBV6-4 to TRBJ2-2, with D possibly matching TRBD1 (6 bases). CDR3 length: 14 residues. In germline, CDR1 is MRHNA, CDR2 SNTAGT. V shed 0 bases and J shed 5 bases, with 7 bases lying between them. Here the CDR3 DNA reads TGTGCCAGCAGTGACTCAGGACAGACCGGGGAGCTGTTTTTT. Protein: CASSDSGQTGELFF.

This sequence joins TRBV7-2 and TRBJ2-1, with TRBD2 matching 10 bases. Unmatched junction bases numbered 3, after V lost 5 bases and J lost 2 bases. Germline lookup yields CDR1 SGHTA and CDR2 FQGNSA. There are 15 residues in the CDR3. CDR3 residues: CASSPGLAAYNEQFF. The CDR3, as DNA: TGTGCCAGCAGCCCTGGACTAGCGGCCTACAATGAGCAGTTCTTC.

Notes on this clone: Other DNA variants within this sample encode the same CDR3. This chain uses TRBV9 with TRBJ2-1, with TRBD1 matching 9 bases. V shed 0 bases, J shed 9 bases, and the junction held 7 bases outside the gene matches. The CDR3 covers 15 residues. CDR1 SGDLS and CDR2 YYNGEE come from the germline V gene. For the CDR3, the DNA is TGTGCCAGCAGCGTAGGTAAGGCGGGACAGGGTGAGCAGTTCTTC. Protein sequence: CASSVGKAGQGEQFF.

This clone was seen only a few times. The chain couples TRBV11-3 to TRBJ2-1; TRBD2 agrees at 9 bases. Losses at the gene ends were 0 bases for V and 6 bases for J; bases not matched to a gene: 6. CDR3 length: 16 amino acids. Germline CDR1 SGHNT, CDR2 YENEEA. The CDR3 DNA reads TGTGCCAGCAGCTTAGAATGGCGGGAGGGCCTCAATGAGCAGTTCTTC. Amino acid sequence: CASSLEWREGLNEQFF.

This chain joins TRBV4-1 and TRBJ2-4; TRBD2 matches at 7 bases. With 2 bases clipped from V and 0 bases from J, the junction kept 13 bases outside the gene matches. The CDR3 runs to 19 residues. Germline-derived CDR1 and CDR2 are MGHRA and YSYEKL. CDR3 in amino acids: CASSQSGIKGVEAKNIQYF. The DNA of the CDR3 is TGCGCCAGCAGCCAAAGCGGGATAAAGGGAGTCGAAGCCAAAAACATTCAGTACTTC.

Concerning this clone: A far larger clone is one nucleotide away, so this likely arose from a read error. In the same sample, other DNA sequences code for this CDR3. V and J are TRBV5-4 and TRBJ2-3; TRBD2 matches 7 bases. This CDR3 spans 15 amino acids. V dropped 4 bases and J dropped 2; count of bases not matched to a gene: 7. The V gene's germline CDR1 is SGHNT and CDR2 YYREEE (reference sequence). CDR3 sequence: CASSLGGRVTDTQYF. The CDR3 DNA reads as TGTGCCAGCAGCCTGGGTGGGAGGGTCACAGATACGCAGTATTTT.

About this clone: It differs at one base from a far larger clone, so likely a read error. The gene calls are TRBV28 and TRBJ1-1; D call uncertain. The CDR3 is 13 residues long. Germline CDR1 reads MDHEN; CDR2 reads SYDVKM. Trimming pared 4 bases from V and 1 base from J, leaving 7 bases between. The CDR3 loop reads CASSSTENTEAFF. In DNA, the CDR3 is TGTGCCAGCAGTTCCACAGAGAACACTGAAGCTTTCTTT.

With regard to this clone: A junction end diverges from the germline sequence, so it may reflect a read error. Here the CDR3 DNA reads TGTGCCAGTAGTATAGTGGGACTCGTTCTGCTCTTC. It is translated as CASSIVGLVLLF. The V call is TRBV19, the J call TRBJ2-1; D may be TRBD2 (6 bases). The CDR3 totals 12 residues. The V gene's germline CDR1 is LNHDA and CDR2 SQIVND (reference sequence).

This clone occurred once. This sequence joins TRBV2 and TRBJ2-5; 8 bases agree with TRBD1. V trimming: 7 bases; J trimming: 2 bases; junction bases outside the gene matches: 12. This CDR3 contains 16 residues. The germline V gene has CDR1 SNHLY and CDR2 FYNNEI. This CDR3 reads CASKMTRQGSQETQYF. CDR3 coding DNA: TGTGCCAGCAAAATGACACGACAGGGGTCGCAAGAGACCCAGTACTTC.

Ten or more counts support this clone. This rearrangement joins TRBV21-1 to TRBJ2-1. TRBV21-1 is an annotated pseudogene. This CDR3 is 10 amino acids long. The CDR3 spells CAGSYNEQFF. The CDR3 coding sequence is TGTGCAGGCTCCTACAATGAGCAGTTCTTC.

A remark on this clone: The sample has other DNA sequences that encode this CDR3 too. The V gene is TRBV29-1, the J gene TRBJ1-5, with 7 nucleotides matching TRBD1. The length of the CDR3 is 13 residues. Per germline, CDR1 SQVTM and CDR2 ANQGSEA. The junction had 0 bases not matched to a gene; V was cut back by 3 bases and J by 1 base. The CDR3 is CSVETGSNQPQHF. CDR3 bases: TGCAGCGTTGAGACAGGGAGCAATCAGCCCCAGCATTTT.

The rearrangement links TRBV20-1 to TRBJ1-1, with no clear D. The CDR3 has 11 residues. V shed 7 bases and J shed 1 base, with 7 bases lying between them. The germline CDR1 and CDR2 sequences are DFQATT and SNEGSKA (reference sequence). The CDR3 nucleotides are TGCAGTGTGGATGGGAACACTGAAGCTTTCTTT. Its protein product is CSVDGNTEAFF.

J is TRBJ1-2 and V is TRBV5-1, with D perhaps TRBD1 (6 bases). From germline, CDR1 is SGHRS and CDR2 YFSETQ. V shed 0 bases and J shed 7 bases, with 13 bases lying between them. The CDR3 has 14 amino acids. CDR3 in amino acids: CASSLEQGHSGYTF. The CDR3 nucleotides read TGCGCCAGCAGCTTGGAACAGGGCCACAGTGGCTACACCTTC.

The DNA of the CDR3 is TGTGCCAGCAGCGTAGACGGCGGAACCTCATCTGGAAACACCATATATTTT. This gives the protein CASSVDGGTSSGNTIYF. The rearrangement links TRBV9 to TRBJ1-3; no clear D gene. Deletions cut 0 bases from V and 1 base from J, with 14 bases between. Per germline, CDR1 SGDLS and CDR2 YYNGEE. CDR3 length equals 17 residues.

The V call is TRBV27, the J call TRBJ2-5; D is perhaps TRBD2 (5 bases). From germline, CDR1 is MNHEY and CDR2 SMNVEV (reference sequence). CDR3 size: 14 residues. V was pared by 2 bases and J by 1 base, with 8 bases between. The DNA for the CDR3 is TGTGCCAGCAGTTTAAAGAGCGGCCAAGAGACCCAGTACTTC. Translated, it gives CASSLKSGQETQYF.

The chain carries TRBV29-1 and TRBJ2-3; tentatively, D is TRBD1 (5 bases). From germline, CDR1 is SQVTM and CDR2 ANQGSEA. V lost 7 bases and J lost 7, with 21 bases in between. This CDR3 spans 14 amino acids. CDR3 amino acids: CSGVVGLTVHTQYF. DNA for the CDR3: TGCAGCGGGGTCGTGGGTCTGACAGTCCATACGCAGTATTTT.

Remarks on this clone: This likely traces to a read error, being one base from a far larger clone. V usage is TRBV10-3 and J usage is TRBJ1-5, with D uncertain. Trimming took off 10 bases at V and 6 bases at J, with 19 bases between the two ends. CDR1 and CDR2 from the germline V gene are ENHRY and SYGVKD. The CDR3 has 14 residues. Here the CDR3 DNA reads TGTGCCAGCAGCCCGGGTGGGGAGGCTCAGCCCCAGCATTTT. Its translation: CASSPGGEAQPQHF.

The J gene is TRBJ1-5, the V gene TRBV7-2; D might be TRBD1 (5 bases). Germline V gives CDR1 SGHTA, CDR2 FQGNSA. The CDR3 is made up of 13 amino acids. The V and J ends lost 6 bases and 5 bases respectively, with 11 bases between them. The chain's CDR3 is CASSPDRDQPQHF. Written as DNA, the CDR3 is TGTGCCAGCAGTCCCGACAGAGATCAGCCCCAGCATTTT.

CDR3 protein: CASSLRTGCYTDTQYF. CDR3 in DNA: TGTGCCAGCAGCTTACGGACTGGCTGTTACACAGATACGCAGTATTTT. The chain uses TRBV5-4 and TRBJ2-3; TRBD2 is a possible D gene (5 bases). Deletions cut 2 bases from V and 2 bases from J, with 15 bases between. This CDR3 spans 16 amino acids. CDR1 is SGHNT, CDR2 YYREEE, per germline (reference sequence).

This rearrangement joins TRBV7-8 to TRBJ1-5; D is unclear. V was clipped by 0 bases and J by 5 bases, with 5 bases between them. The CDR3 has 13 residues. Germline V lookup: CDR1 SGHVS, CDR2 FQNEAQ. CDR3 DNA sequence: TGTGCCAGCAGCTTAGCCGGTGATCAGCCCCAGCATTTT. Translated: CASSLAGDQPQHF.

The V call is TRBV9, the J call TRBJ2-1; 7 bases map to TRBD2. CDR1 is SGDLS, CDR2 YYNGEE, per germline. The CDR3 contains 16 residues. V trimming: 0 bases; J trimming: 10 bases; junction bases outside the gene matches: 13. The chain's CDR3 is CASSVGAGEPAREQFF. In DNA form, the CDR3 reads TGTGCCAGCAGCGTAGGGGCGGGGGAGCCCGCCCGGGAGCAGTTCTTC.

This rearrangement joins TRBV9 to TRBJ1-1; no clear D gene. The CDR3 extends over 14 amino acids. Trimming left V 0 bases short and J 6 bases short, with 12 bases between. The germline V gene has CDR1 SGDLS and CDR2 YYNGEE. CDR3: CASSVGGGSPEAFF. For the CDR3, the DNA is TGTGCCAGCAGCGTAGGAGGAGGTAGCCCTGAAGCTTTCTTT.

V gene TRBV7-9 combines with J gene TRBJ2-7; D is uncertain. This CDR3 region has 15 residues. Germline CDR1 reads SEHNR; CDR2 reads FQNEAQ (reference sequence). The CDR3 region is CVPPTPFIGRYEQYF. The CDR3 DNA reads as TGTGTCCCTCCGACGCCTTTTATAGGTCGCTACGAGCAGTACTTC.

The rearrangement uses TRBV4-3 and TRBJ1-2, with D possibly TRBD1 on 5 matching bases. Trimming shortened V by 5 bases and J by 5 bases, and 15 bases separated the two germline ends. Germline CDR1 and CDR2: LGHNA and YSLEER. The CDR3 is made up of 14 amino acids. CDR3 sequence (DNA): TGCGCCAGCAGCGACCAGGGTCAGCAGTATGGCTACACCTTC. It codes for CASSDQGQQYGYTF.

The gene calls are TRBV11-3 and TRBJ2-7; weak D call: TRBD2 (5 bases). Trimming left V 5 bases short and J 4 bases short, with 12 bases between. Germline CDR1 and CDR2: SGHNT and YENEEA. The CDR3 has 13 residues. CDR3 sequence reads: CASSQGPGYEQYF. DNA for the CDR3: TGTGCCAGCAGCCAAGGGCCGGGATACGAGCAGTACTTC.

On this clone itself: A far larger clone is off by one base, so a read error is likely. This chain uses TRBV28 with TRBJ1-2, with D perhaps TRBD1 (5 bases). The V end was cut by 6 bases, the J end by 4 bases, with 15 bases between. There are 14 residues in the CDR3. CDR1 and CDR2 (germline): MDHEN, SYDVKM. In DNA, the CDR3 is TGTGCCAGCAGGGCCGGGATAGGGGCCTATGGCTACACCTTC. It codes for CASRAGIGAYGYTF.

The chain carries TRBV19 and TRBJ2-1, with 16 bases fitting TRBD2. The CDR3 sequence is 18 residues long. The germline V gene encodes CDR1 LNHDA and CDR2 SQIVND (reference sequence). After removal of 5 bases from V and 4 bases from J, the junction contained 8 bases not matched to a gene. CDR3 region: CASSRGLAGGPGYNEQFF. The CDR3 bases are TGTGCCAGTAGTCGGGGACTAGCGGGAGGGCCCGGGTACAATGAGCAGTTCTTC.

The chain links TRBV5-6 to TRBJ1-2; no clear D. Trimming removed 1 base at V and 4 bases at J, with 14 bases between. The length of the CDR3 is 15 residues. Germline V CDR1 and CDR2: SGHDT, YYEEEE. The CDR3 spells CASSLRSRTFYGYTF. DNA of the CDR3: TGTGCCAGCAGCTTGCGGTCCCGAACTTTCTATGGCTACACCTTC.

This clone was observed once. The CDR3 reads CASSERGQGGTGELFF. The CDR3 DNA sequence: TGTGCCAGCAGTGAAAGGGGACAGGGAGGCACCGGGGAGCTGTTTTTT. The V call is TRBV6-1, the J call TRBJ2-2; TRBD1 matches 9 bases. The V gene's germline CDR1 is MNHNS and CDR2 SASEGT. V trimming: 2 bases; J trimming: 4 bases; junction bases outside the gene matches: 5. CDR3 length equals 16 residues.

The V and J genes are TRBV29-1 and TRBJ2-7, with TRBD2 matching 10 bases. Germline-derived CDR1 and CDR2 are SQVTM and ANQGSEA. This CDR3 is 13 amino acids long. V lost 6 bases to trimming and J lost 7 bases; unmatched junction nucleotides: 9. The CDR3 nucleotides read TGCAGCGTGCGGACTAGCGGAATGGGGGAGCAGTACTTC. As protein: CSVRTSGMGEQYF.